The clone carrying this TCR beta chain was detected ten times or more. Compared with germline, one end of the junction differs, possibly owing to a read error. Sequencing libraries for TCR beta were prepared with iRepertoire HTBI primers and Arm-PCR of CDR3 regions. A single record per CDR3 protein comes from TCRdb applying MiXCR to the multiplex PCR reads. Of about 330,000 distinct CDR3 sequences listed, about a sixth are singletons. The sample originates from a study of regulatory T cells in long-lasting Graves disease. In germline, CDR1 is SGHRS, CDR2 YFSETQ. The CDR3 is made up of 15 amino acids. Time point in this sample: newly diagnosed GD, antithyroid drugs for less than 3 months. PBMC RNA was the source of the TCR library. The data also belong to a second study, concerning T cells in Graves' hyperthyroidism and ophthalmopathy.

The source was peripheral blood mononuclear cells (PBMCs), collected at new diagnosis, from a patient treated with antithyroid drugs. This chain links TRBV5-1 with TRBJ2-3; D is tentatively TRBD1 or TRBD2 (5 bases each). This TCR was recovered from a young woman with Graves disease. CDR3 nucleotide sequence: TGTGCCAGCAGCTTGTACGGGACGGGCACAGATACGCAGTATTTT. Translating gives CASSLYGTGTDTQYF. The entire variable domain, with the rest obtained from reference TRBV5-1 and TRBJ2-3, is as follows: KAGVTQTPRYLIKTRGQQVTLSCSPISGHRSVSWYQQTPGQGLQFLFEYFSETQRNKGNFPGRFSGRQFSNSRSEMNVSTLELGDSALYLCASSLYGTGTDTQYFGPGTRLTVL.